Listed below are T cell receptor beta chains from one sample, sequenced in a study of blood T cell repertoires in COVID-19. Data came from immunoSEQ multiplex PCR; TCRdb stores just in-frame clones and leaves some out. The sample carries about 310,000 clones, 70% to 90% recorded once. The sequenced sample was peripheral blood. The receptors stem from a woman between 50 and 59 years old who had recovered from COVID-19. Both conserved end residues are trimmed from each CDR3. Fields, in order: J gene, V gene, CDR3 protein.

TRBJ1-2	TRBV28	ASSLGGDYGYT
TRBJ2-1	TRBV7-2	ATSPAGGMLYNEQF
TRBJ1-5	TRBV28	ASSSNGRDNQPQH
TRBJ2-3	TRBV27	ASSGTSGRSTQY
TRBJ2-7	TRBV18	ASSQIDRDHEQY
TRBJ1-1	TRBV30	AWSVLTGGTEAF
TRBJ1-2	TRBV15	ATSQRRGGSVYGYT
TRBJ2-1	TRBV10-3	AQDTEQF
TRBJ1-6	TRBV6-6	ASMNRENSPLH
TRBJ1-1	TRBV6-2/TRBV6-3	ASSYREKTEAF
TRBJ2-7	TRBV29-1	SVEVTGVAYEQY
TRBJ2-3	TRBV6-4	ASSDGLASGTQY
TRBJ1-5	TRBV2	ASSGENQPQH
TRBJ1-5	TRBV27	ASTSGSNQPQH
TRBJ1-2	TRBV15	ATSRDTGGAGDGYT
TRBJ2-7	TRBV29-1	SVGDRFNYEQY
TRBJ2-7	TRBV6-6	ASSPITGYEQY
TRBJ2-3	TRBV5-1	ASSLGGLAGGDTQY
TRBJ2-3	TRBV29-1	SGAQRFTDTQY
TRBJ1-2	TRBV4-3	ASSQKRDIPNYGYT
TRBJ1-5	TRBV18	ASSHRDNNQPQH
TRBJ2-2	TRBV7-9	ASSLQTGDGELF
TRBJ2-4	TRBV2	ASSGRSGENIQY
TRBJ1-5	TRBV7-9	ASSFEGGSNQPQH
TRBJ2-3	TRBV30	AYQSPGLADTQY
TRBJ2-1	TRBV5-6	ASSFGLYNEQF
TRBJ2-1	TRBV2	ASTDSGLPGDNEQF
TRBJ1-1	TRBV29-1	SAEIRGLNTEAF
TRBJ2-7	TRBV7-2	ASSQYGGEQY
TRBJ2-2	TRBV2	ASSPTLQRELF
TRBJ2-2	TRBV7-3	ASTRDNTGELF
TRBJ1-2	TRBV11-2	ASSLGGYGIYGYT
TRBJ1-3	TRBV14	ASSGRQGLSGNTIY
TRBJ2-1	TRBV11-3	ASSLGTSGNEQF
TRBJ2-3	TRBV4-3	ASSQDLAGGPEDTQY
TRBJ2-7	TRBV28	ASRPPGSGASYEQY
TRBJ1-1	TRBV12-5	ASGLNRNTEAF
TRBJ1-4	TRBV29-1	SVERLQGDEKLF
TRBJ1-2	TRBV6-5	ATWDRGNYGYT
TRBJ1-2	TRBV5-6	ASSLAGHSNYGYT
TRBJ1-1	TRBV14	ASSQESSATEAF
TRBJ2-3	TRBV6-4	ASSALAGTTDTQY
TRBJ2-3	TRBV5-4	ASSLGLEQGATQY
TRBJ2-7	TRBV5-5	ASSFTGGEQY
TRBJ2-1	TRBV7-8	ASSVSGGNNEQF
TRBJ1-5	TRBV6-2/TRBV6-3	ASRYETAVNQPQH
TRBJ2-7	TRBV19	ASSTNRDRGHEQY
TRBJ2-1	TRBV6-2/TRBV6-3	ASSYFWVLISGTRYYNEQF
TRBJ1-6	TRBV2	ASKMGQYNSPLH